The T cell receptor (beta chain) described here comes from a study of blood T cell repertoires in COVID-19. Background on the study: The United States, Italy and Spain supplied acute and convalescent COVID-19 samples. In each case, the material was cDNA or gDNA derived from T cells, B-cell-depleted T cells, or PBMCs.

The CDR3 has 16 amino acids. Looked up from germline, CDR1 is MRHNA and CDR2 is SNTAGT. The V segment lost 6 bases and the J segment 2 bases; nucleotides outside the gene matches: 12. In the source study's methods: Amplification with reference gene primers provided the estimates of nucleated cell counts. Clones were sequenced by immunoSEQ multiplex PCR, and TCRdb holds only the in-frame ones, with some missing. The DNA gave D and trimming, while V, J and clone size come from that table. This table has approximately 320,000 clones, over 75% appearing once. V usage is TRBV6-4 and J usage is TRBJ1-2; 7 bases map to TRBD1. This receptor was taken from a human donor in a cohort sampled during active COVID-19. The sequenced material came from peripheral blood. The CDR3 nucleotides read TGTGCCAGCAGCCCCGGGACAGAGATTTTGAACTATGGCTACACCTTC. Residues: CASSPGTEILNYGYTF.